The rows below give T cell receptor beta chains drawn from one sample of a study of CD8+ T cells in alopecia areata. Profiled with immunoSEQ multiplex PCR; TCRdb holds only in-frame clones, not every one. The data hold roughly 100,000 clones, with about 60% observed a single time. What was sequenced was CD4+ T cells sorted from blood. These TCRs come from a human donor in good health. The CDR3 runs from the conserved cysteine through the conserved F or W. A D gene is named only where the DNA matches it firmly. Size is omitted from some rows. Given values are once, few, many or a class for expanded clones.

D,size,V,J,DNA,CDR3
TRBD2,few,TRBV7-2,TRBJ2-5,TGTGCCAGCAGCTTATCGGCTAGCGGGGGGGCGGGAGAGACCCAGTACTTC,CASSLSASGGAGETQYF
.,few,TRBV18,TRBJ2-3,TGTGCCAGCTCAACCAGACAGGCCTCTAGCACAGATACGCAGTATTTT,CASSTRQASSTDTQYF
.,.,TRBV2,TRBJ1-6,TGTGCCAGCAGTCCGGGACATCCTCAAAATTCACCCCTCCACTTT,CASSPGHPQNSPLHF
.,.,TRBV11-1,TRBJ2-2,TGTGCCAGCAGCTTAAACGACTGGGACACCGGGGAGCTGTTTTTT,CASSLNDWDTGELFF
.,once,TRBV7-2,TRBJ2-7,TGTGCCAGCACCCTTGCTGGGGGCTCAGGCGAGCAGTACTTC,CASTLAGGSGEQYF
.,.,TRBV5-6,TRBJ1-3,TGTGCCAGCAGCTTTATCGGATCTGGAAACACCATATATTTT,CASSFIGSGNTIYF
.,.,TRBV30,TRBJ1-6,TGTGCCTGGTCCTTATGGCTAGGTTCACCCCTCCACTTT,CAWSLWLGSPLHF
.,once,TRBV18,TRBJ2-5,TGTGCCAGCTCACCACCGTCGTCCTCAGAGACCCAGTACTTC,CASSPPSSSETQYF
.,.,TRBV29-1,TRBJ1-1,TGCAGCGTACGGGATGCTGAAGCTTTCTTT,CSVRDAEAFF
TRBD1,.,TRBV2,TRBJ2-7,TGTGCCAGCGCTCCGGGACAGGGGTACGAGCAGTACTTC,CASAPGQGYEQYF
TRBD1,.,TRBV6-1,TRBJ1-5,TGTGCCAGCAGTGAAGTACAGGGGAATCAGCCCCAGCATTTT,CASSEVQGNQPQHF
.,.,TRBV23-1,TRBJ2-1,TGCGCCAGTCCCCCGGCCCCGGGGGACAATGAGCAGTTCTTC,CASPPAPGDNEQFF
.,.,TRBV7-2,TRBJ1-5,TGTGCCAGCAGCCTCCGGGATTCCCCACATCAGCCCCAGCATTTT,CASSLRDSPHQPQHF
.,.,TRBV28,TRBJ1-2,TGTGCCAGCACGCAGAAGGGGAACTATGGCTACACCTTC,CASTQKGNYGYTF
TRBD1,few,TRBV6-5,TRBJ2-7,TGTGCCAGCAGCCGTCAGGGGGCGAGGAGCTACGAGCAGTACTTC,CASSRQGARSYEQYF
.,once,TRBV5-1,TRBJ2-7,TGCGCCAGCAGCTTTCCTCCGGTTGGCGAGCAGTACTTC,CASSFPPVGEQYF
.,few,TRBV7-9,TRBJ2-7,TGTGCCAGCAGCTTGACCACGGGGGCCCCCTGGACGCAGTACTTC,CASSLTTGAPWTQYF
TRBD1,few,TRBV29-1,TRBJ2-5,TGCAGCGTCTTCCGGGACAGGGAATACTTC,CSVFRDREYF
TRBD2,few,TRBV29-1,TRBJ2-5,TGCAGCGTCGTCGGGGGGGCCGTGGAGACCCAGTACTTC,CSVVGGAVETQYF
.,.,TRBV5-1,TRBJ2-7,TGCGCCAGCAGTGCCGGGACATCGGTAGGTTACGAGCAGTACTTC,CASSAGTSVGYEQYF
.,once,TRBV25-1,TRBJ1-2,TGTGCCAGCAGTAACCCCGGACCCCTGGGCTACGGCTACACCTTC,CASSNPGPLGYGYTF
TRBD1,.,TRBV29-1,TRBJ2-5,TGCAGCGTTGTTGGACAGGGCGGAGAGACCCAGTACTTC,CSVVGQGGETQYF
TRBD1,.,TRBV2,TRBJ1-5,TGTGCCAGCAGGAGGACAGGGGGCAGGCAGCCCCAGCATTTT,CASRRTGGRQPQHF
.,.,TRBV30,TRBJ1-4,TGTGCCTGGAGTAGGATTCTTAATGAAAAACTGTTTTTT,CAWSRILNEKLFF
TRBD2,.,TRBV2,TRBJ2-5,TGTGCCAGCAGTGTAGGGAGCGGGGCCCGCCAAGAGACCCAGTACTTC,CASSVGSGARQETQYF
.,once,TRBV29-1,TRBJ2-3,TGCAGCGTCGCAAACTTGAATACGCAGTATTTT,CSVANLNTQYF
.,.,TRBV29-1,TRBJ2-5,TGCAGCGTTGAAGAGGGACTTCTCACCCAGTACTTC,CSVEEGLLTQYF
.,once,TRBV7-2,TRBJ1-1,TGTGCCAGCAGCTTTTTCGGCGATAGTAGGGGGACCAACACTGAAGCTTTCTTT,CASSFFGDSRGTNTEAFF
TRBD2,.,TRBV27,TRBJ2-5,TGTGCCAGCAGTTTACGCAGGCGGGGGGCGGAAGAGACCCAGTACTTC,CASSLRRRGAEETQYF
.,.,TRBV7-2,TRBJ2-7,TGTGCCAGCAGCTTAGAGGCAGGTAGCTCCTACGAGCAGTACTTC,CASSLEAGSSYEQYF
.,.,TRBV7-2,TRBJ2-7,TGTGCCAGCAGCTTAGGTCTCGAGCAGTACTTC,CASSLGLEQYF
.,.,TRBV2,TRBJ2-5,TGTGCCATCAGGGAGACCCAAGAGACCCAGTACTTC,CAIRETQETQYF
.,few,TRBV18,TRBJ2-5,TGTGCCAGCTCATCCCAAGAGACCCAGTACTTC,CASSSQETQYF
.,.,TRBV2,TRBJ2-3,TGTGCCAGGAACAGGGTCGCAGATACGCAGTATTTT,CARNRVADTQYF
TRBD2,.,TRBV7-8,TRBJ2-5,TGTGCCAGCAGCTTAGAGCCGGGGGGGGAGACCCAGTACTTC,CASSLEPGGETQYF
TRBD2,.,TRBV7-9,TRBJ2-5,TGTGCCAGCAGCTTCCTAGCGGGGTTCCAAGAGACCCAGTACTTC,CASSFLAGFQETQYF
.,.,TRBV5-1,TRBJ1-5,TGCGCCAGCAGGGACGGGCCCAAAGGGCCCCAGCATTTT,CASRDGPKGPQHF
.,.,TRBV7-9,TRBJ2-7,TGTGCCAGCAGCTTAGAATCCAAAGGAATCGAGCAGTACTTC,CASSLESKGIEQYF
TRBD2,few,TRBV4-2,TRBJ2-1,TGTGCCAGCAGCCAAGTTAGCGCGGGGGGGGCATACAATGAGCAGTTCTTC,CASSQVSAGGAYNEQFF
.,once,TRBV14,TRBJ2-6,TGTGCCAGCAGCCACTACTCCTACTCTGGGGCCAACGTCCTGACTTTC,CASSHYSYSGANVLTF
.,.,TRBV18,TRBJ2-5,TGTGCCAGCTCACCTTCCGGGCCCAGGGAGACCCAGTACTTC,CASSPSGPRETQYF
.,.,TRBV29-1,TRBJ1-2,TGCAGCGTTGGCAGGGCTAACTATGGCTACACCTTC,CSVGRANYGYTF
.,few,TRBV4-2,TRBJ2-1,TGTGCCAGCAGGCGCTCCTACAATGAGCAGTTCTTC,CASRRSYNEQFF
.,many,TRBV5-6,TRBJ2-7,TGTGCCAGCAGCTTAGAGGGACTCTCCTACGAGCAGTACTTC,CASSLEGLSYEQYF
TRBD2,.,TRBV11-2,TRBJ2-2,TGTGCCAGCAGCTTGGGACTAGCGGGGGGGAACACCGGGGAGCTGTTTTTT,CASSLGLAGGNTGELFF
.,few,TRBV5-1,TRBJ1-6,TGCGCCAGCAGGACCAGTGGGGGATCCTATAATTCACCCCTCCACTTT,CASRTSGGSYNSPLHF
.,once,TRBV25-1,TRBJ1-1,TGTGCCAGCAGTGGGGTCATGGTGACTGAAGCTTTCTTT,CASSGVMVTEAFF
TRBD1,.,TRBV29-1,TRBJ1-1,TGCAGCGCCGGGACAGTCACTGAAGCTTTCTTT,CSAGTVTEAFF
.,.,TRBV19,TRBJ1-6,TGTGCCAGCACAGACAGGCTCAATTCACCCCTCCACTTT,CASTDRLNSPLHF
TRBD1,.,TRBV29-1,TRBJ1-1,TGCAGCGTTGATGGGACAGGGACTGAAGCTTTCTTT,CSVDGTGTEAFF